These T cell receptor beta chains were read from a single sample in a study of T cell responses to AZD1222 COVID-19 vaccine. Using immunoSEQ multiplex PCR, the repertoire was profiled, and TCRdb retains in-frame clones only, with some absent. The sample lists more than 90,000 clones; about nine tenths were seen once. The source was peripheral blood, collected on day 0 of AZD1222 vaccination. The receptor set was obtained from an adult in good health. The CDR3 runs from the conserved cysteine through the conserved F or W. Fields, in order: clone size, V gene, D gene, J gene, CDR3 DNA, CDR3 protein. The D gene is left open where the match is weak. Rows give clone size only sometimes, using once, few, many, or a class for an expanded clone.

abundance: NA
v_gene: TRBV15
d_gene: NA
j_gene: TRBJ1-1
CDR3nt: TGTGCCACCAGCTCCAGGGTCGACACTGAAGCTTTCTTT
CDR3aa: CATSSRVDTEAFF

abundance: NA
v_gene: TRBV11-3
d_gene: NA
j_gene: TRBJ2-2
CDR3nt: TGTGCCAGCAGCTTAGATTGGGGAAACACCGGGGAGCTGTTTTTT
CDR3aa: CASSLDWGNTGELFF

abundance: NA
v_gene: TRBV4-1
d_gene: NA
j_gene: TRBJ1-5
CDR3nt: TGCGCCAGCAGCCAAGGCAGTTGGCAGCCTTATAGCAATCAGCCCCAGCATTTT
CDR3aa: CASSQGSWQPYSNQPQHF

abundance: NA
v_gene: TRBV5-1
d_gene: TRBD1
j_gene: TRBJ1-4
CDR3nt: TGCGCCAGCAGCTTGGAGGGACAGGGTAATGAAAAACTGTTTTTT
CDR3aa: CASSLEGQGNEKLFF

abundance: NA
v_gene: TRBV5-1
d_gene: NA
j_gene: TRBJ1-6
CDR3nt: TGCGCCAGCAGCTTGCGACCCATACAGAATTCACCCCTCCACTTT
CDR3aa: CASSLRPIQNSPLHF

abundance: NA
v_gene: TRBV28
d_gene: NA
j_gene: TRBJ1-1
CDR3nt: TGTGCCAGCAGTTTCAGGGGACATTACACTGAAGCTTTCTTT
CDR3aa: CASSFRGHYTEAFF

abundance: NA
v_gene: TRBV28
d_gene: NA
j_gene: TRBJ1-2
CDR3nt: TGTGCCAGCAGCTCGGACGGCTCATATGGCTACACCTTC
CDR3aa: CASSSDGSYGYTF

abundance: NA
v_gene: TRBV6-5
d_gene: TRBD1
j_gene: TRBJ1-2
CDR3nt: TGTGCCAGCAGGGGACAGAGTCGAGGCTACACCTTC
CDR3aa: CASRGQSRGYTF

abundance: NA
v_gene: TRBV5-5
d_gene: TRBD1
j_gene: TRBJ1-5
CDR3nt: TGTGCCAGCAGCTTGGAGACAGGGGATGGACAGCCCCAGCATTTT
CDR3aa: CASSLETGDGQPQHF

abundance: NA
v_gene: TRBV27
d_gene: TRBD2
j_gene: TRBJ2-2
CDR3nt: TGTGCCTCAGCTCTAGCGGCGTACACCGGGGAGCTGTTTTTT
CDR3aa: CASALAAYTGELFF

abundance: medium-sized
v_gene: TRBV29-1
d_gene: NA
j_gene: TRBJ1-1
CDR3nt: TGCAGCGCACAGGGACCGAACACTGAAGCTTTCTTT
CDR3aa: CSAQGPNTEAFF

abundance: NA
v_gene: TRBV28
d_gene: NA
j_gene: TRBJ1-6
CDR3nt: TGTGCCAGCAGTCCCTTTGGAGGGTTGGGTTCACCCCTCCACTTT
CDR3aa: CASSPFGGLGSPLHF

abundance: NA
v_gene: TRBV5-5
d_gene: TRBD1
j_gene: TRBJ1-1
CDR3nt: TGTGCCAGCAGCTGGACAGGGGGCGAAGCTTTCTTT
CDR3aa: CASSWTGGEAFF

abundance: NA
v_gene: TRBV2
d_gene: NA
j_gene: TRBJ2-3
CDR3nt: TGTGCCAGCAGTGACCTACAGTCTAGCACAGATACGCAGTATTTT
CDR3aa: CASSDLQSSTDTQYF

abundance: NA
v_gene: TRBV12-3/TRBV12-4
d_gene: NA
j_gene: TRBJ2-3
CDR3nt: TGTGCCAGCAGTTTAGGGCCGCCGGATACGCAGTATTTT
CDR3aa: CASSLGPPDTQYF

abundance: NA
v_gene: TRBV11-2
d_gene: NA
j_gene: TRBJ2-1
CDR3nt: TGTGCCAGCAGCTTAGCGGGGGGCCTCACCAATGAGCAGTTCTTC
CDR3aa: CASSLAGGLTNEQFF

abundance: NA
v_gene: TRBV5-1
d_gene: TRBD1
j_gene: TRBJ1-2
CDR3nt: TGCGCCAGCAGCTTGGAGCCGACAGGGGGAAGTGGGTACGGCTACACCTTC
CDR3aa: CASSLEPTGGSGYGYTF

abundance: few
v_gene: TRBV19
d_gene: NA
j_gene: TRBJ1-1
CDR3nt: TGTGCCAGTAGCCTGCAGTTCGACTTACCGGTCGTTAACACTGAAGCTTTCTTT
CDR3aa: CASSLQFDLPVVNTEAFF

abundance: NA
v_gene: TRBV28
d_gene: TRBD1
j_gene: TRBJ1-6
CDR3nt: TGTGCCAGCAGTTTACCAGGGGGGCGTTCACCCCTCCACTTT
CDR3aa: CASSLPGGRSPLHF

abundance: NA
v_gene: TRBV4-1
d_gene: TRBD1
j_gene: TRBJ1-2
CDR3nt: TGCGCCAGCAGCCCGGACAGGGAGCCCTATGGCTACACCTTC
CDR3aa: CASSPDREPYGYTF

abundance: NA
v_gene: TRBV27
d_gene: NA
j_gene: TRBJ2-5
CDR3nt: TGTGCCAGCTCCAACTCTCGGGGTGGAGAGACCCAGTACTTC
CDR3aa: CASSNSRGGETQYF

abundance: few
v_gene: TRBV5-1
d_gene: NA
j_gene: TRBJ2-5
CDR3nt: TGCGCCAGCAGCGATCTCCAGCAAGAGACCCAGTACTTC
CDR3aa: CASSDLQQETQYF

abundance: NA
v_gene: TRBV3-1/TRBV3-2
d_gene: NA
j_gene: TRBJ1-6
CDR3nt: TGTGCCAGCAGCCAAGGTGTGGGGGACCTCCTCCACTTT
CDR3aa: CASSQGVGDLLHF

abundance: NA
v_gene: TRBV28
d_gene: TRBD2
j_gene: TRBJ2-7
CDR3nt: TGTGCCAGCAGTAAAATAGCGGGGGATTTTCGGGAGCAGTACTTC
CDR3aa: CASSKIAGDFREQYF